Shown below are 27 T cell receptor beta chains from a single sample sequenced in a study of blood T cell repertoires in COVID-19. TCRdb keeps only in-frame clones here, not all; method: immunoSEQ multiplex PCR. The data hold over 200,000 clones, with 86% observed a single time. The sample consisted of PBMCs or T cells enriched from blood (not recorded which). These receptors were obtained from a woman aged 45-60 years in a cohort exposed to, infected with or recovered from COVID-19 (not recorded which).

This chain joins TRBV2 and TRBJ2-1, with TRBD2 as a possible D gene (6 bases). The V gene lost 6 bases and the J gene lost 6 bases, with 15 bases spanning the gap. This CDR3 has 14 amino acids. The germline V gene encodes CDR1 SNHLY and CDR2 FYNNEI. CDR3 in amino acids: CASREGVRINEQFF. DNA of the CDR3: TGTGCCAGCAGGGAGGGTGTCAGGATCAATGAGCAGTTCTTC.

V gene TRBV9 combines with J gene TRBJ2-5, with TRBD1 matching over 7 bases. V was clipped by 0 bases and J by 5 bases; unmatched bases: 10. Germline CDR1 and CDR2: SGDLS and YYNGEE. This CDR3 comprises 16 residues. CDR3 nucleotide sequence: TGTGCCAGCAGCGTAGACGCCAGGGGGTTAGGGGAGACCCAGTACTTC. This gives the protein CASSVDARGLGETQYF.

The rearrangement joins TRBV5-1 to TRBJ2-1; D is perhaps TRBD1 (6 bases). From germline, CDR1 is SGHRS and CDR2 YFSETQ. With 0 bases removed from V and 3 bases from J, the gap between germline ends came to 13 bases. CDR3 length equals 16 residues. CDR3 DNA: TGCGCCAGCAGCTTGGGGACAGCTAGTCTCTACAATGAGCAGTTCTTC. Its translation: CASSLGTASLYNEQFF.

CDR3 residues: CASSYLVYSNQPQHF. Here the CDR3 DNA reads TGTGCCAGCAGTTACCTCGTCTATAGCAATCAGCCCCAGCATTTT. The rearrangement uses TRBV6-5 and TRBJ1-5, with D hard to call. Per germline, CDR1 MNHEY and CDR2 SVGAGI. The CDR3 runs to 15 residues. Trimming pared 2 bases from V and 0 bases from J, leaving 8 bases between.

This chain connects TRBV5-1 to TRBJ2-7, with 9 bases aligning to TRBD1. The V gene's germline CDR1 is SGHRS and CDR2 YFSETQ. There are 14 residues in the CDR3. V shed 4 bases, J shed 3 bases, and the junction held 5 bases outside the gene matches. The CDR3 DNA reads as TGCGCCAGCAGCCTGGGACAGGGATTCTACGAGCAGTACTTC. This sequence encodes CASSLGQGFYEQYF.

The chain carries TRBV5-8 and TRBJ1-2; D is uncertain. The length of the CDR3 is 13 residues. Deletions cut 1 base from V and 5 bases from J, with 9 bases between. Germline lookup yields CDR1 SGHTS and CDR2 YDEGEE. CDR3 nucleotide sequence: TGTGCCAGCAGCTTGTGGCAGATTTATGGCTACACCTTC. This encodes CASSLWQIYGYTF.

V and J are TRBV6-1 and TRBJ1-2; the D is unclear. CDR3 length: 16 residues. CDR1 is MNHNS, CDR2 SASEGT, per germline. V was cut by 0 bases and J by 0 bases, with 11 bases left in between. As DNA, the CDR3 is TGTGCCAGCAGTGAAGCGAGGCAGACTACTAACTATGGCTACACCTTC. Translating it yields CASSEARQTTNYGYTF.

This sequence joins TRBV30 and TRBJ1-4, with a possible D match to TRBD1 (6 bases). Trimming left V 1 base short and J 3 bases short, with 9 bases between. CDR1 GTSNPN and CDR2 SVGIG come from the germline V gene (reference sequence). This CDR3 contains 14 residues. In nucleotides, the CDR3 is TGTGCCTGGAGTGACAGGGCGGCTAATGAAAAACTGTTTTTT. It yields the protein CAWSDRAANEKLFF.

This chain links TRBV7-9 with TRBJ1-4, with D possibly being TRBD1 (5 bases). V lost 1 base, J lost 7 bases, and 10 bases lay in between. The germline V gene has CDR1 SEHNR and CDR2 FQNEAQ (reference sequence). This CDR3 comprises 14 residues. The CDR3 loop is CASSLEGLGEKLFF. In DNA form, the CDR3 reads TGTGCCAGCAGCTTAGAGGGGCTGGGTGAAAAACTGTTTTTT. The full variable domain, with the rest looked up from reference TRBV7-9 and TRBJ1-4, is DTGVSQNPRHKITKRGQNVTFRCDPISEHNRLYWYRQTLGQGPEFLTYFQNEAQLEKSRLLSDRFSAERPKGSFSTLEIQRTEQGDSAMYLCASSLEGLGEKLFFGSGTQLSVL.

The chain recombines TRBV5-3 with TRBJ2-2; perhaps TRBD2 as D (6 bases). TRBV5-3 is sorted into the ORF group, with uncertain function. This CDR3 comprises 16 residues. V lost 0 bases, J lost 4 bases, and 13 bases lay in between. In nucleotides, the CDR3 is TGTGCCAGAAGCTTGGCCGGGGGACTTCTCACCGGGGAGCTGTTTTTT. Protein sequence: CARSLAGGLLTGELFF.

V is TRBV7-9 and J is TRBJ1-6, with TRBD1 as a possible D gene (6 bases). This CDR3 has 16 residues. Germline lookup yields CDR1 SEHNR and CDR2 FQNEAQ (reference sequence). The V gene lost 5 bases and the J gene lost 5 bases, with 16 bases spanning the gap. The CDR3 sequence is CASSPDRPTNNSPLHF. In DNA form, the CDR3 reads TGTGCCAGCAGCCCGGACAGACCGACAAATAATTCACCCCTCCACTTT.

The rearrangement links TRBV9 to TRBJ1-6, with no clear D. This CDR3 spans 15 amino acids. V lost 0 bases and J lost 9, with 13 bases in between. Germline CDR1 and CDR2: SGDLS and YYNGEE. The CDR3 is CASSVGGQLASPLHF. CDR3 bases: TGTGCCAGCAGCGTAGGTGGGCAGCTTGCTTCACCCCTCCACTTT.

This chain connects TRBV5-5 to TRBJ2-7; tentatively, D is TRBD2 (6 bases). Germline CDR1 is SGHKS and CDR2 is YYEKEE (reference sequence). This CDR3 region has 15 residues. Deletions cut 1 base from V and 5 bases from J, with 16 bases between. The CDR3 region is CASSLISGVTDEQYF. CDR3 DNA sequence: TGTGCCAGCAGCTTGATTTCGGGGGTTACGGACGAGCAGTACTTC. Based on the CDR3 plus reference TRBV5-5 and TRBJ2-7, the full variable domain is DAGVTQSPTHLIKTRGQQVTLRCSPISGHKSVSWYQQVLGQGPQFIFQYYEKEERGRGNFPDRFSARQFPNYSSELNVNALLLGDSALYLCASSLISGVTDEQYFGPGTRLTVT.

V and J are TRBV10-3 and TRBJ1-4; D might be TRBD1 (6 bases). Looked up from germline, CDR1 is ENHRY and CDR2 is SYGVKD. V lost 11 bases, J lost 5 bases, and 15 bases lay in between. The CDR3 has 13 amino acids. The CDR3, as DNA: TGTGCCGTTGGACAGTCCGGGAATGAAAAACTGTTTTTT. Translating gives CAVGQSGNEKLFF.

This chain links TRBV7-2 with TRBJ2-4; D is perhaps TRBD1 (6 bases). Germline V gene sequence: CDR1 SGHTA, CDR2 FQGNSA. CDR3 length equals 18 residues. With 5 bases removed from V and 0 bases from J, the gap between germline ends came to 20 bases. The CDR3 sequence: CASSHRSPGHQAKNIQYF. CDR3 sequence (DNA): TGTGCCAGCAGCCACCGTTCGCCGGGACACCAAGCCAAAAACATTCAGTACTTC.

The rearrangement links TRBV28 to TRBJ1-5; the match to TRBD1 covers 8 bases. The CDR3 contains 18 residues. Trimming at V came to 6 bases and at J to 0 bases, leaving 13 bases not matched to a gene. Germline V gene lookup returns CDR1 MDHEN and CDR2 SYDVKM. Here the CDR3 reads CASRIPVDRGLSNQPQHF. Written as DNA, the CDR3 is TGTGCCAGCAGAATTCCCGTTGACAGGGGCCTTAGCAATCAGCCCCAGCATTTT.

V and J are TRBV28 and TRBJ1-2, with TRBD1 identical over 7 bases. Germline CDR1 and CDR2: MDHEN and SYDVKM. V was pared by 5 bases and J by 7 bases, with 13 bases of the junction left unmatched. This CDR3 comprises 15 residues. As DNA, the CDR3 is TGTGCCAGCAGTCCGCTGGGACAGACTTTACCTGGCTACACCTTC. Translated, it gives CASSPLGQTLPGYTF.

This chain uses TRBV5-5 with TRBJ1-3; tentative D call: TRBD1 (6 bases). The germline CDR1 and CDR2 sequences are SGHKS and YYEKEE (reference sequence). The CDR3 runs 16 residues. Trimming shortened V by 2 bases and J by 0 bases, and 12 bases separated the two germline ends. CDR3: CASSFEGDLSGNTIYF. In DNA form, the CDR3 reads TGTGCCAGCAGCTTCGAGGGGGACCTCTCTGGAAACACCATATATTTT. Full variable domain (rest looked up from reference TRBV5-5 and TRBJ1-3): DAGVTQSPTHLIKTRGQQVTLRCSPISGHKSVSWYQQVLGQGPQFIFQYYEKEERGRGNFPDRFSARQFPNYSSELNVNALLLGDSALYLCASSFEGDLSGNTIYFGEGSWLTVV.

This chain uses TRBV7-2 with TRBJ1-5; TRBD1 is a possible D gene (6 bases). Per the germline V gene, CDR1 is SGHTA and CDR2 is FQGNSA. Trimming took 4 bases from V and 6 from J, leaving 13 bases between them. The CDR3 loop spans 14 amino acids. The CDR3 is CASSSTGNGQPQHF. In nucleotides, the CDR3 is TGTGCCAGCAGCTCAACAGGGAATGGTCAGCCCCAGCATTTT.

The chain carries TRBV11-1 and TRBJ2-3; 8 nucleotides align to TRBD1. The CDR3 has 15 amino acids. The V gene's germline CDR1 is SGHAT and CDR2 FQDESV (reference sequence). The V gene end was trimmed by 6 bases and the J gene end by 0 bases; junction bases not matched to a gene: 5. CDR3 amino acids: CASSTRGLSTDTQYF. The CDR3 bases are TGTGCCAGCAGTACCAGGGGGCTCAGCACAGATACGCAGTATTTT.

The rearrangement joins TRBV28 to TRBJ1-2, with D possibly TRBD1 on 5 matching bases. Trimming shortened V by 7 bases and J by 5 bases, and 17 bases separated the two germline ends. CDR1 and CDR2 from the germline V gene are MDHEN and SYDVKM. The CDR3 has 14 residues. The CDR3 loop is CASNPPTGLYGYTF. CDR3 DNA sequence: TGTGCCAGCAATCCCCCCACAGGCCTTTATGGCTACACCTTC.

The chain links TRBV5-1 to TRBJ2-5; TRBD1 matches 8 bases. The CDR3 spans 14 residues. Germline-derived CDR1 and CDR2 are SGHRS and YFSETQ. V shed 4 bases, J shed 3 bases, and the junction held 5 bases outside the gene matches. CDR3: CASSGQGVEETQYF. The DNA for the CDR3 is TGCGCCAGCAGCGGACAGGGAGTAGAAGAGACCCAGTACTTC.

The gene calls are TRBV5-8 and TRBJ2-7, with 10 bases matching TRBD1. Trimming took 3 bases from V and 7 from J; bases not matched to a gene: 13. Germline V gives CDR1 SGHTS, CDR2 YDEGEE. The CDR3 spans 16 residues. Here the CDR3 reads CASSSKTGGAFLEQYF. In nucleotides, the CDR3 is TGTGCCAGCAGCTCTAAGACAGGGGGCGCTTTTTTAGAGCAGTACTTC.

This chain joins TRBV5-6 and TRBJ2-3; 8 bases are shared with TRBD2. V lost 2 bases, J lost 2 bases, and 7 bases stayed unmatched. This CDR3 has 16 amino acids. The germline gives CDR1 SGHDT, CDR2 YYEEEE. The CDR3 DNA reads TGTGCCAGCAGCTTAAGAGGCGGGGGGTTCACAGATACGCAGTATTTT. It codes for CASSLRGGGFTDTQYF.

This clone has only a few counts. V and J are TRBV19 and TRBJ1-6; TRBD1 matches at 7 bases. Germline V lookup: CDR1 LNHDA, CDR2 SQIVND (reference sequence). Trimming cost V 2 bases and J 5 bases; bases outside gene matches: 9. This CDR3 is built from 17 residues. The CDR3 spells CASSITPTGKHNSPLHF. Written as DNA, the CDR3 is TGTGCCAGTAGTATAACCCCGACAGGGAAGCATAATTCACCCCTCCACTTT.

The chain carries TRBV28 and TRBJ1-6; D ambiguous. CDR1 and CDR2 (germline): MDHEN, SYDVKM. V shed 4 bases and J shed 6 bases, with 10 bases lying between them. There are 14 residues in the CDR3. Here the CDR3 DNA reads TGTGCCAGCAGTTCAGGCGGGGTTAATTCACCCCTCCACTTT. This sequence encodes CASSSGGVNSPLHF.

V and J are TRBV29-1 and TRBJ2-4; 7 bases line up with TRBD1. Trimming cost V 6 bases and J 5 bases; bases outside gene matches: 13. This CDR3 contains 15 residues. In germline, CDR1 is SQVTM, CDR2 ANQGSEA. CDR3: CSVKPDDRVQNIQYF. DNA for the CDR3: TGCAGCGTCAAACCCGATGACAGGGTTCAAAACATTCAGTACTTC.